Reported below is one T cell receptor (beta chain). Its matching antigen is unknown. This specimen comes from a study of response to subunit inactivated influenza vaccine. TCRdb used MiXCR to reprocess the RT-PCR reads, holding one entry per CDR3 protein. In the table there are roughly 650,000 distinct CDR3 sequences, around 15% of which are singletons. The study, taken as a whole, reports: It was the authors' suggestion that each seasonal influenza vaccination recruits few new T cells.

V dropped 2 bases and J dropped 1 base, with 17 bases sitting between them. From germline, CDR1 is MNHEY and CDR2 SMNVEV (reference sequence). The CDR3 has 17 amino acids. J is TRBJ2-5 and V is TRBV27, with D possibly being TRBD1 or TRBD2 (5 bases each). The material was PBMCs from blood, obtained approximately 15 days before vaccination. The clonotype originates from a man in his fifties or sixties who received an inactivated influenza vaccine. The CDR3 DNA is TGTGCCAGCAGTTTAGGGGGAGCGGAGTGGGGCCAAGAGACCCAGTACTTC. This translates into CASSLGGAEWGQETQYF.